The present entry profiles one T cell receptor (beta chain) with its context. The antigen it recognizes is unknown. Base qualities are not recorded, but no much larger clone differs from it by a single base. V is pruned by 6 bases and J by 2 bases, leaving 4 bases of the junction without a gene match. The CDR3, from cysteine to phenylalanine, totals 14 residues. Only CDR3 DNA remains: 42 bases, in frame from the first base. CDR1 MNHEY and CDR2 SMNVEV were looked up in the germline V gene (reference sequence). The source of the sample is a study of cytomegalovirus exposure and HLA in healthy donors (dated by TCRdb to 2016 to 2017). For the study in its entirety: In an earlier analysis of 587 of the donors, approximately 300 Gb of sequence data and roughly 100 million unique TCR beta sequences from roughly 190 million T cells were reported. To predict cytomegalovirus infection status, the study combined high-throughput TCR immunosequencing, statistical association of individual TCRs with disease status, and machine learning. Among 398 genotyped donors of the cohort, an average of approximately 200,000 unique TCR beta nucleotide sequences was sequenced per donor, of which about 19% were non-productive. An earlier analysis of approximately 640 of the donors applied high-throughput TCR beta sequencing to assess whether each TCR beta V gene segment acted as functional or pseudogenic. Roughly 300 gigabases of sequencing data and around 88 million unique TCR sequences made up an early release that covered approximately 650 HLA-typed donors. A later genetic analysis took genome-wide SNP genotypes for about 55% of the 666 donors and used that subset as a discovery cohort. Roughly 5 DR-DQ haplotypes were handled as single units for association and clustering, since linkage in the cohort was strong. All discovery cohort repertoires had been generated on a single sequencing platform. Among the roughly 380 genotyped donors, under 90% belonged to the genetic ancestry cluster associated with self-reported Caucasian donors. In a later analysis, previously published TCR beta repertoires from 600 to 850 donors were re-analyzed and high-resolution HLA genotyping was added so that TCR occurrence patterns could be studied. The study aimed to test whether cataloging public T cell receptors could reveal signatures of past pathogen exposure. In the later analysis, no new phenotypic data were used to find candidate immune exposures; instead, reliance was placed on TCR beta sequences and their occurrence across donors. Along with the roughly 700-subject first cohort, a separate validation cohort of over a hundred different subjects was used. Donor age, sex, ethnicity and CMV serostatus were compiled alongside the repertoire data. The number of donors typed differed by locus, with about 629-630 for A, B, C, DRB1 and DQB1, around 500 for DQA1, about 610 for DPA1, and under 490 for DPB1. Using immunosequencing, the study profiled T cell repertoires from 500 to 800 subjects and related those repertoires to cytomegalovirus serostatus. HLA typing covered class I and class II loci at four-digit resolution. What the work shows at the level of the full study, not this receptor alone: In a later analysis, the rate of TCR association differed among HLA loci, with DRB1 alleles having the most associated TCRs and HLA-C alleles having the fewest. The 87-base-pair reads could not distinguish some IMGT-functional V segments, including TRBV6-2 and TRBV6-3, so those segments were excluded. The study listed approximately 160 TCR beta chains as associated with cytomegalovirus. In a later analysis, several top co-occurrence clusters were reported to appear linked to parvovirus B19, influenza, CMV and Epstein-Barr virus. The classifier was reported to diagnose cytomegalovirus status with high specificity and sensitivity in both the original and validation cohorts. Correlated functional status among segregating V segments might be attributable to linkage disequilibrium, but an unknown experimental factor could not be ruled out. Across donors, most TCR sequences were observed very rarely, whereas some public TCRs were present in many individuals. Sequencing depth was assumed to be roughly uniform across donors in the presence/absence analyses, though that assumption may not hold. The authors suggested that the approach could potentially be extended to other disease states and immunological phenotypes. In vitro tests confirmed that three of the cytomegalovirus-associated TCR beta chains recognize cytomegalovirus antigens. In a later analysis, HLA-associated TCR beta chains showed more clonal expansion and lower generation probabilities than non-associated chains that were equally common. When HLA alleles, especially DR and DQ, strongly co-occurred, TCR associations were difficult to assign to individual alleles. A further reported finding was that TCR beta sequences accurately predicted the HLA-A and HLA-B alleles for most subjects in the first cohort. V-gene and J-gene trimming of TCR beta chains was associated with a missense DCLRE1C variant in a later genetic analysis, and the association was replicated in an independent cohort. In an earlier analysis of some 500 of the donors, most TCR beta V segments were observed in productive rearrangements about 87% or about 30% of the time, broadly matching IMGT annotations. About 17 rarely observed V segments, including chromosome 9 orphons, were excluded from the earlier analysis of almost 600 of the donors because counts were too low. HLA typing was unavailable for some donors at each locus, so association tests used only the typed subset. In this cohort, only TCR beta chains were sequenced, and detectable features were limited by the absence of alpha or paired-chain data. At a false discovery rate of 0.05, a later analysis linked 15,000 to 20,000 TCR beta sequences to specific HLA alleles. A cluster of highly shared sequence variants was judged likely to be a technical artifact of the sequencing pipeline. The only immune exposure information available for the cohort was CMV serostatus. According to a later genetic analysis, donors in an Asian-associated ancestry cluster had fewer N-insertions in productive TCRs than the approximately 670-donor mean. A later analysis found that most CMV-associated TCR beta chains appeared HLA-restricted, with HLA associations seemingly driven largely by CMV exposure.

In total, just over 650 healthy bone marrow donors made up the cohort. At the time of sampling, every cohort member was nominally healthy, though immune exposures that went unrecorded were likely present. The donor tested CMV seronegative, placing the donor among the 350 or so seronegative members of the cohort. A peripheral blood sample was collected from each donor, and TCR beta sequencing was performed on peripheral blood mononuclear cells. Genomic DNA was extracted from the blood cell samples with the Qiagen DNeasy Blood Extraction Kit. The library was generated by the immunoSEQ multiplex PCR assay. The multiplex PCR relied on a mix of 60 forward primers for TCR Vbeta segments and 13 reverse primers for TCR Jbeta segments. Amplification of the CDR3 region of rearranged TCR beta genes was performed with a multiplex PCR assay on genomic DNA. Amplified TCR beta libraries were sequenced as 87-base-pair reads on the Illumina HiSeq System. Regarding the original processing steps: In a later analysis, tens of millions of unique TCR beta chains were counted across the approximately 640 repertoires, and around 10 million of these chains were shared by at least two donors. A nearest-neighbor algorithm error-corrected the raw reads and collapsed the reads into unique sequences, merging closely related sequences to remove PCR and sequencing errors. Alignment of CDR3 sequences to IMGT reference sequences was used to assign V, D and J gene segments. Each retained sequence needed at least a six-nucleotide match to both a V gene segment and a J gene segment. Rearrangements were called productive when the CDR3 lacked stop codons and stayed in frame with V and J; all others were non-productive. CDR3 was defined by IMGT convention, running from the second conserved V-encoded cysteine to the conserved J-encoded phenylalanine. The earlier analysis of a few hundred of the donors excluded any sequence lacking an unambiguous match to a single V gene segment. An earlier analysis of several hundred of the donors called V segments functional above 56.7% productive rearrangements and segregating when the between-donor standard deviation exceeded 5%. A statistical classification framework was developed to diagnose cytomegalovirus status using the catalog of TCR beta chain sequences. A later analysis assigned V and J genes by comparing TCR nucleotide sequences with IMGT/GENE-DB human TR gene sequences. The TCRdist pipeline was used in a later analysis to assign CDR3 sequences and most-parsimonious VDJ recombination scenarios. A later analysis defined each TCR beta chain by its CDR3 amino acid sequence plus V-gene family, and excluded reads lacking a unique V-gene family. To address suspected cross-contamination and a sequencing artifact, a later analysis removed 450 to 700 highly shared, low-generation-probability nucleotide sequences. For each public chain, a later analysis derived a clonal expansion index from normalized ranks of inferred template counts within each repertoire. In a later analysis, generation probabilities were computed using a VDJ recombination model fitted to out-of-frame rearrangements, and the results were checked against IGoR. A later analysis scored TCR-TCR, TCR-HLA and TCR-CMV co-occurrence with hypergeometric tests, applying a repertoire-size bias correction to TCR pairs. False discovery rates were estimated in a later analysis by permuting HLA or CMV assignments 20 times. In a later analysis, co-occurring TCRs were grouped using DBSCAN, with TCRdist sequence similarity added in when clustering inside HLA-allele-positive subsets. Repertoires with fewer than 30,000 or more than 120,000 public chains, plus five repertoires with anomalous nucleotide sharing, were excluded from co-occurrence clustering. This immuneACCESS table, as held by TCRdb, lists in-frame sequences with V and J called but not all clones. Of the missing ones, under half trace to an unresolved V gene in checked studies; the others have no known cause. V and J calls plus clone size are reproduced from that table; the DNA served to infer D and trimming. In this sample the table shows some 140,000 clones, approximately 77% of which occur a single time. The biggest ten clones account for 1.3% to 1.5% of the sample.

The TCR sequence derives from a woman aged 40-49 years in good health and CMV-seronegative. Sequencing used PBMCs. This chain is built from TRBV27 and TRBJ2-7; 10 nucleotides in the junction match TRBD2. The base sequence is TGTGCCAGCAGGCCGACTAGCGGGCCCTACGAGCAGTACTTC. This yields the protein CASRPTSGPYEQYF.